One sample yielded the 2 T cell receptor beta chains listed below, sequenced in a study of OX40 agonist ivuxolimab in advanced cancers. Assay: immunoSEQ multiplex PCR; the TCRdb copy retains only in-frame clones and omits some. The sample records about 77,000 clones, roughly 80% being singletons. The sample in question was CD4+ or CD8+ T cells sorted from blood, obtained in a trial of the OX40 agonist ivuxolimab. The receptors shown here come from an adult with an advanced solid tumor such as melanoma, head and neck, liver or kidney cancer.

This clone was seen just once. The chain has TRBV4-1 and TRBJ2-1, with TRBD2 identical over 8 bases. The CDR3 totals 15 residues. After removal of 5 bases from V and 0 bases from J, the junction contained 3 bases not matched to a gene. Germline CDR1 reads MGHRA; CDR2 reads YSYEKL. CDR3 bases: TGCGCCAGCAGCGAAAGCGGGAGCTCCTACAATGAGCAGTTCTTC. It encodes CASSESGSSYNEQFF.

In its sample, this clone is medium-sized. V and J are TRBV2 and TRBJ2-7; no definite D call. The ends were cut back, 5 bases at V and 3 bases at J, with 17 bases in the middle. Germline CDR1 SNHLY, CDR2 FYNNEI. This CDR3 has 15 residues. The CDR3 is CASSPNFSKHYEQYF. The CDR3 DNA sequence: TGTGCCAGCAGTCCGAACTTTTCTAAGCACTACGAGCAGTACTTC.